The subject of this entry is one T cell receptor beta chain. The data originate from a study of blood T cell repertoires in COVID-19. Sequenced by immunoSEQ multiplex PCR; TCRdb stores in-frame clones only, minus some. Of fewer than 300,000 clones in the sample, around 80% were seen once. This CDR3 spans 12 amino acids. Trimming removed 5 bases at V and 11 bases at J, with 15 bases between. The sequenced sample consisted of PBMCs or T cells enriched from blood (not recorded which). The receptor was isolated from a man aged 35 to 55 who had been exposed to COVID-19. This chain joins TRBV12-3 or TRBV12-4 and TRBJ1-1; D remains unclear. CDR3: CASSVLISGAFF. The DNA of the CDR3 is TGTGCCAGCAGTGTACTTATTAGCGGGGCTTTCTTT.